The 23 T cell receptor beta chains listed next were all sequenced from one sample in a study of T cell responses to AZD1222 COVID-19 vaccine. Clones were sequenced by immunoSEQ multiplex PCR, and TCRdb holds only the in-frame ones, with some missing. The sample lists some 85,000 clones; 75% to 90% were seen once. Sequenced here: peripheral blood, sampled on day 0 of AZD1222 vaccination. Receptors originate from an adult in good health.

This clone showed up just a few times. V usage is TRBV19 and J usage is TRBJ1-6; no clear D gene. The CDR3 spans 16 residues. CDR1 is LNHDA, CDR2 SQIVND, per germline (reference sequence). The V end was cut by 3 bases, the J end by 3 bases, with 12 bases between. In DNA form, the CDR3 reads TGTGCCAGTAGTATCATGGGCGGCCTCTATAATTCACCCCTCCACTTT. Translation: CASSIMGGLYNSPLHF.

The chain recombines TRBV4-2 with TRBJ1-5, with D hard to call. Germline V gene sequence: CDR1 LGHNA, CDR2 YNFKEQ. Trimming shortened V by 3 bases and J by 4 bases, and 7 bases separated the two germline ends. The CDR3 consists of 13 residues. The CDR3 spells CASSHDNNQPQHF. DNA of the CDR3: TGTGCCAGCAGCCATGACAATAATCAGCCCCAGCATTTT.

The genes are TRBV6-2 or TRBV6-3 and TRBJ2-7; D uncertain. There are 11 residues in the CDR3. Trimming stripped 5 bases from V and 3 bases from J, with 5 bases between. Germline V gene data show CDR1 as MNHEY and CDR2 as SVGEGT. Here the CDR3 reads CASSPLYEQYF. CDR3 DNA sequence: TGTGCCAGCAGTCCCCTCTACGAGCAGTACTTC.

This clone came up a few times. The rearrangement joins TRBV19 to TRBJ1-3; D ambiguous. The CDR3 loop spans 17 amino acids. CDR1 and CDR2 (germline): LNHDA, SQIVND (reference sequence). Trimming shortened V by 6 bases and J by 0 bases, and 18 bases separated the two germline ends. CDR3 in DNA: TGTGCCAGTAGGCCCGAGGGTGGTGCCTTCTCTGGAAACACCATATATTTT. It codes for CASRPEGGAFSGNTIYF.

The V gene is TRBV19, the J gene TRBJ1-5; 9 bases fit TRBD1. Per the germline V gene, CDR1 is LNHDA and CDR2 is SQIVND (reference sequence). This CDR3 has 14 amino acids. Trimming at V came to 6 bases and at J to 5 bases, leaving 5 bases not matched to a gene. CDR3 nucleotides: TGTGCCAGTAGCCTAACAGGGGGCGATCAGCCCCAGCATTTT. Its translation is CASSLTGGDQPQHF.

The V gene is TRBV19, the J gene TRBJ2-1; TRBD2 agrees at 8 bases. The junction had 5 bases not matched to a gene; V was cut back by 6 bases and J by 4 bases. The CDR3 sequence is 14 residues long. From germline, CDR1 is LNHDA and CDR2 SQIVND (reference sequence). CDR3 nucleotides: TGTGCCAGTAGGCGGGGGGCGGGGTACAATGAGCAGTTCTTC. It encodes CASRRGAGYNEQFF.

The gene calls are TRBV10-1 and TRBJ2-2; D unclear. Trimming stripped 2 bases from V and 4 bases from J, with 5 bases between. Germline CDR1 reads WNHNN; CDR2 reads SYGVQD (reference sequence). This CDR3 has 13 residues. In nucleotides, the CDR3 is TGCGCCAGCAGTGAGAATCCCACCGGGGAGCTGTTTTTT. This codes for CASSENPTGELFF.

The chain uses TRBV5-1 and TRBJ1-1; D may be TRBD1 (5 bases). The CDR3 contains 14 residues. The V end was cut by 0 bases, the J end by 4 bases, with 10 bases between. Germline CDR1 SGHRS, CDR2 YFSETQ. For the CDR3, the DNA is TGCGCCAGCAGCTTGGCCCTGGGGGGCACTGAAGCTTTCTTT. It is translated as CASSLALGGTEAFF.

This chain connects TRBV29-1 to TRBJ2-5; D not certain. Per the germline V gene, CDR1 is SQVTM and CDR2 is ANQGSEA. The CDR3 loop spans 10 amino acids. Trimming cost V 4 bases and J 5 bases, with 5 bases left between them. The CDR3 DNA is TGCAGCGTTGGGTCTGAGACCCAGTACTTC. Amino acid sequence: CSVGSETQYF. The full variable domain, in which reference TRBV29-1 and TRBJ2-5 provide the parts outside the CDR3, is SAVISQKPSRDICQRGTSLTIQCQVDSQVTMMFWYRQQPGQSLTLIATANQGSEATYESGFVIDKFPISRPNLTFSTLTVSNMSPEDSSIYLCSVGSETQYFGPGTRLLVL.

V is TRBV5-5 and J is TRBJ2-2; D call uncertain. The CDR3 is made up of 15 amino acids. Germline V gene sequence: CDR1 SGHKS, CDR2 YYEKEE (reference sequence). V was cut by 2 bases and J by 4 bases, with 12 bases left in between. The CDR3 loop reads CASSFYGDLTGELFF. CDR3 coding DNA: TGTGCCAGCAGCTTCTACGGTGACCTCACCGGGGAGCTGTTTTTT. Variable domain in full (rest from reference TRBV5-5 and TRBJ2-2): DAGVTQSPTHLIKTRGQQVTLRCSPISGHKSVSWYQQVLGQGPQFIFQYYEKEERGRGNFPDRFSARQFPNYSSELNVNALLLGDSALYLCASSFYGDLTGELFFGEGSRLTVL.

The V and J genes are TRBV7-8 and TRBJ1-6, with D maybe TRBD1 (5 bases). The ends were cut back, 1 base at V and 8 bases at J, with 12 bases in the middle. CDR1 is SGHVS, CDR2 FQNEAQ, per germline. The CDR3 contains 15 residues. The CDR3 sequence is CASSLDVGRHSPLHF. DNA of the CDR3: TGTGCCAGCAGCTTAGACGTGGGGCGACATTCACCCCTCCACTTT.

The chain couples TRBV5-1 to TRBJ1-1; the D is unclear. The germline V and J ends were trimmed by 0 bases and 0 bases, with 9 bases remaining between them. CDR3 length: 15 amino acids. Germline loops: CDR1 SGHRS, CDR2 YFSETQ. The CDR3 sequence: CASSLAGNLNTEAFF. Here the CDR3 DNA reads TGCGCCAGCAGCTTGGCGGGGAACCTGAACACTGAAGCTTTCTTT.

The rearrangement joins TRBV5-8 to TRBJ2-7, with D unclear. The CDR3 contains 11 residues. The germline V and J ends were trimmed by 0 bases and 4 bases, with 2 bases remaining between them. The germline CDR1 and CDR2 sequences are SGHTS and YDEGEE. The CDR3 sequence is CASSLGYEQYF. CDR3 DNA: TGTGCCAGCAGCTTGGGATACGAGCAGTACTTC.

The rearrangement uses TRBV11-3 and TRBJ2-5, with a possible D match to TRBD1 (5 bases). V lost 1 base and J 5 bases, leaving 14 bases between the germline ends. The CDR3 is 15 residues long. Germline V CDR1 and CDR2: SGHNT, YENEEA. CDR3 bases: TGTGCCAGCAGCTTAGTGGGGCAGGGAAGGGAGACCCAGTACTTC. Encoded protein: CASSLVGQGRETQYF.

As DNA, the CDR3 is TGTGCCAGCAGCTTGCGAAGCGGGAGGTCTGATGAGCAGTTCTTC. Translation: CASSLRSGRSDEQFF. The chain links TRBV7-8 to TRBJ2-1; 9 nucleotides line up with TRBD2. Germline CDR1 is SGHVS and CDR2 is FQNEAQ. The CDR3 consists of 15 residues. After removal of 3 bases from V and 8 bases from J, the junction contained 8 bases not matched to a gene.

The rearrangement links TRBV11-2 to TRBJ2-3, with D possibly TRBD2 on 7 matching bases. Germline V lookup: CDR1 SGHAT, CDR2 FQNNGV. This CDR3 has 16 residues. V was trimmed by 5 bases and J by 5 bases, leaving 20 bases between them. The CDR3, as DNA: TGTGCCAGCAGCCTTCGAGGGGGGGCGGGAAGAGATACGCAGTATTTT. This sequence encodes CASSLRGGAGRDTQYF.

The V call is TRBV4-3, the J call TRBJ1-1; the match to TRBD1 covers 7 bases. Trimming cost V 1 base and J 5 bases; bases outside gene matches: 4. The germline gives CDR1 LGHNA, CDR2 YSLEER. The CDR3 covers 14 residues. The chain's CDR3 is CASSQGIQGTEAFF. The CDR3 DNA reads TGCGCCAGCAGCCAAGGGATACAGGGGACTGAAGCTTTCTTT.

CDR3 sequence (DNA): TGTGCCAGCAGCTCACAGGGACAATGGAATGAGCAGTTCTTC. Its protein product is CASSSQGQWNEQFF. The chain combines TRBV11-3 with TRBJ2-1; a possible D gene is TRBD1 (6 bases). V was shortened by 4 bases and J by 7 bases, with 14 bases between the two germline ends. The CDR3 is 14 amino acids. The germline V gene has CDR1 SGHNT and CDR2 YENEEA. The full variable domain, its missing parts supplied by reference TRBV11-3 and TRBJ2-1, is EAGVVQSPRYKIIEKKQPVAFWCNPISGHNTLYWYLQNLGQGPELLIRYENEEAVDDSQLPKDRFSAERLKGVDSTLKIQPAELGDSAVYLCASSSQGQWNEQFFGPGTRLTVL.

The table lists this clone with a few counts. V is TRBV7-2 and J is TRBJ1-3; 7 positions agree with TRBD1. Losses at the gene ends were 5 bases for V and 0 bases for J; bases not matched to a gene: 4. The CDR3 is 15 amino acids. Germline values: CDR1 SGHTA, CDR2 FQGNSA. This chain's CDR3 is CASSRGQSSGNTIYF. The CDR3 DNA is TGTGCCAGCAGCCGGGGACAGTCCTCTGGAAACACCATATATTTT.

This clone was seen more than once but under ten times. The gene calls are TRBV3-1 (or the pseudogene TRBV3-2) and TRBJ1-1, with D possibly TRBD1 on 5 matching bases. CDR3 length equals 18 residues. The germline gives CDR1 LGHDT, CDR2 YNNKEL (reference sequence). V was cut by 4 bases and J by 5 bases, with 26 bases left in between. In DNA, the CDR3 is TGTGCCAGCAGCCCGGGGCCCCTTGCCCAACTCTGGGGGACTGAAGCTTTCTTT. It codes for CASSPGPLAQLWGTEAFF.

J is TRBJ2-1 and V is TRBV7-3; 9 bases are a match to TRBD2. Germline loops: CDR1 SGHTA, CDR2 FQGTGA. The CDR3 contains 15 residues. Trimming removed 5 bases from V and 4 bases from J; junction bases left unmatched: 6. The CDR3 DNA reads as TGTGCCAGCAGCACTGGACTAGCGATGTACAATGAGCAGTTCTTC. Translating it yields CASSTGLAMYNEQFF.

This clone appeared a few times. This sequence joins TRBV7-9 and TRBJ1-5, with D tentatively TRBD1 (6 bases). This CDR3 has 14 residues. V shed 2 bases and J shed 7 bases, with 12 bases lying between them. CDR1 SEHNR and CDR2 FQNEAQ come from the germline V gene (reference sequence). CDR3 sequence: CASSLRGAGQPQHF. The CDR3 DNA sequence: TGTGCCAGCAGCTTACGGGGGGCAGGCCAGCCCCAGCATTTT.

This rearrangement joins TRBV27 to TRBJ1-1, with a possible D match to TRBD1 (5 bases). The CDR3 contains 16 residues. Germline lookup yields CDR1 MNHEY and CDR2 SMNVEV (reference sequence). Trimming cost V 5 bases and J 4 bases, with 20 bases left between them. The CDR3: CASSSVRGGWGTEAFF. Written as DNA, the CDR3 is TGTGCCAGCAGTAGTGTTCGGGGGGGGTGGGGCACTGAAGCTTTCTTT.